The next 20 T cell receptor beta chains were all read from a single sample in a study of cytomegalovirus exposure and HLA in healthy donors. Measured with immunoSEQ multiplex PCR; TCRdb has only the in-frame clones, and not every one. In the table there are about 330,000 clones, roughly 87% of which are singletons. Sequenced material: PBMCs. All receptors derive from a woman aged 25 to 39 in good health and CMV-seropositive.

This rearrangement joins TRBV4-3 to TRBJ2-7, with D perhaps TRBD1 or TRBD2 (6 bases each). The CDR3 length is 15 residues. The germline CDR1 and CDR2 sequences are LGHNA and YSLEER. Trimming left V 4 bases short and J 1 base short, with 14 bases between. The CDR3 here is CASSRAGHQSYEQYF. The CDR3 region has the DNA TGCGCCAGCAGCCGTGCGGGACACCAGTCCTACGAGCAGTACTTC.

The chain has TRBV30 and TRBJ1-4; 9 bases fit TRBD1. V shed 3 bases, J shed 5 bases, and the junction held 7 bases outside the gene matches. Germline V gene data show CDR1 as GTSNPN and CDR2 as SVGIG (reference sequence). The CDR3 has 15 residues. The CDR3: CAWRVDGTGNEKLFF. The CDR3 DNA reads TGTGCCTGGAGGGTGGATGGGACAGGGAATGAAAAACTGTTTTTT.

CDR3 sequence reads: CASSLVGQSDNEQFF. For the CDR3, the DNA is TGCGCCAGCAGCTTGGTTGGGCAATCTGACAATGAGCAGTTCTTC. This chain uses TRBV5-1 with TRBJ2-1; no clear D. Germline V gene sequence: CDR1 SGHRS, CDR2 YFSETQ. The length of the CDR3 is 15 residues. Trimming removed 0 bases at V and 5 bases at J, with 12 bases between.

This clone appeared once. V gene TRBV19 combines with J gene TRBJ2-1; 10 nucleotides align to TRBD2. CDR1 and CDR2 from the germline V gene are LNHDA and SQIVND (reference sequence). The V gene end was trimmed by 7 bases and the J gene end by 7 bases; junction bases not matched to a gene: 1. The CDR3 is 12 amino acids. The CDR3 region has the DNA TGTGCCAGTACTAGCGGGAGAAATGAGCAGTTCTTC. Amino acids: CASTSGRNEQFF.

V gene TRBV5-1 combines with J gene TRBJ2-7, with TRBD1 matching 9 bases. Trimming at V came to 7 bases and at J to 3 bases, leaving 8 bases not matched to a gene. The CDR3 loop spans 14 amino acids. Looked up from germline, CDR1 is SGHRS and CDR2 is YFSETQ. The CDR3 DNA is TGCGCCAGCGGCTCGGGACAGGGAATCTACGAGCAGTACTTC. The encoded protein is CASGSGQGIYEQYF.

The V and J genes are TRBV5-1 and TRBJ2-2, with TRBD2 as a possible D gene (7 bases). CDR1 and CDR2 from the germline V gene are SGHRS and YFSETQ. V was clipped by 4 bases and J by 2 bases, with 12 bases between them. The CDR3 is 15 amino acids. Written as DNA, the CDR3 is TGCGCCAGCAGCCCCGGGGGGCTAAACACCGGGGAGCTGTTTTTT. It yields the protein CASSPGGLNTGELFF.

The chain links TRBV5-4 to TRBJ2-3; D might be TRBD1 (6 bases). V lost 1 base and J lost 3, with 9 bases in between. The CDR3 runs to 14 residues. CDR1 SGHNT and CDR2 YYREEE come from the germline V gene (reference sequence). The DNA of the CDR3 is TGTGCCAGCAGCTTGTGGGGGCGGACAGATACGCAGTATTTT. Encoded protein: CASSLWGRTDTQYF.

This clone was observed a single time. The chain combines TRBV5-1 with TRBJ2-7, with TRBD1 matching over 7 bases. With 2 bases clipped from V and 5 bases from J, the junction kept 10 bases outside the gene matches. The length of the CDR3 is 15 residues. CDR1 is SGHRS and CDR2 is YFSETQ in the germline V gene. CDR3 in DNA: TGCGCCAGCAGCTTACAGGGGTATCTCAGCAACGAGCAGTACTTC. Amino acids: CASSLQGYLSNEQYF.

The chain carries TRBV2 and TRBJ2-1; 10 bases agree with TRBD2. CDR3 length: 15 amino acids. The germline gives CDR1 SNHLY, CDR2 FYNNEI. The trim removed 6 bases at V and 1 base at J, leaving 3 bases unmatched. The CDR3 DNA reads as TGTGCCAGCAGAATAGCGGGAGGTTCCTACAATGAGCAGTTCTTC. It translates to CASRIAGGSYNEQFF. Full variable domain (outside the CDR3, taken from reference TRBV2 and TRBJ2-1): EPEVTQTPSHQVTQMGQEVILRCVPISNHLYFYWYRQILGQKVEFLVSFYNNEISEKSEIFDDQFSVERPDGSNFTLKIRSTKLEDSAMYFCASRIAGGSYNEQFFGPGTRLTVL.

This chain connects TRBV7-9 to TRBJ2-2, with TRBD1 matching over 9 bases. CDR1 SEHNR and CDR2 FQNEAQ come from the germline V gene (reference sequence). Trimming took 5 bases from V and 6 from J; bases not matched to a gene: 10. CDR3 length: 16 residues. The CDR3, as DNA: TGTGCCAGCAGCACACGGGACAGGGAAGACCCCGGGGAGCTGTTTTTT. It is translated as CASSTRDREDPGELFF. Full variable domain (missing parts from reference TRBV7-9 and TRBJ2-2): DTGVSQNPRHKITKRGQNVTFRCDPISEHNRLYWYRQTLGQGPEFLTYFQNEAQLEKSRLLSDRFSAERPKGSFSTLEIQRTEQGDSAMYLCASSTRDREDPGELFFGEGSRLTVL.

The rearrangement uses TRBV30 and TRBJ2-6; D is undetermined. V was clipped by 8 bases and J by 0 bases, with 20 bases between them. This CDR3 has 17 residues. Germline V CDR1 and CDR2: GTSNPN, SVGIG (reference sequence). For the CDR3, the DNA is TGTGCCACCAGACCCCGGGCTGCCGTCTCTGGGGCCAACGTCCTGACTTTC. Protein: CATRPRAAVSGANVLTF. Supplemented by reference TRBV30 and TRBJ2-6, the full variable domain reads SQTIHQWPATLVQPVGSPLSLECTVEGTSNPNLYWYRQAAGRGLQLLFYSVGIGQISSEVPQNLSASRPQDRQFILSSKKLLLSDSGFYLCATRPRAAVSGANVLTFGAGSRLTVL.

The CDR3 nucleotides read TGTGCCAGCAGTTTAAGAGGGGGATGGGCCAACGTCCTGACTTTC. Its translation is CASSLRGGWANVLTF. This chain uses TRBV6-1 with TRBJ2-6; tentatively, D is TRBD1 (6 bases). Germline V gives CDR1 MNHNS, CDR2 SASEGT. The CDR3 loop spans 15 amino acids. V was pared by 5 bases and J by 5 bases, with 13 bases between.

This chain links TRBV2 with TRBJ1-2, with 7 positions matching TRBD1. The V gene's germline CDR1 is SNHLY and CDR2 FYNNEI. V was clipped by 5 bases and J by 4 bases; unmatched bases: 7. The CDR3 is 14 residues long. The CDR3 DNA follows: TGTGCCAGCAGTAAGGACAGGACCCGCTATGGCTACACCTTC. Translating gives CASSKDRTRYGYTF. Supplemented by reference TRBV2 and TRBJ1-2, the full variable domain reads EPEVTQTPSHQVTQMGQEVILRCVPISNHLYFYWYRQILGQKVEFLVSFYNNEISEKSEIFDDQFSVERPDGSNFTLKIRSTKLEDSAMYFCASSKDRTRYGYTFGSGTRLTVV.

The V call is TRBV27, the J call TRBJ2-7, with D uncertain. The CDR3 is 12 amino acids. V was trimmed by 4 bases and J by 6 bases, leaving 10 bases between them. Germline V CDR1 and CDR2: MNHEY, SMNVEV (reference sequence). CDR3 bases: TGTGCCAGCAGTTCGGCGTTTGGCGAGCAGTACTTC. Translation gives CASSSAFGEQYF.

The chain couples TRBV7-6 to TRBJ1-3, with D maybe TRBD1 (5 bases). The CDR3 runs 15 residues. Germline lookup yields CDR1 SGHVS and CDR2 FNYEAQ. Deletions cut 2 bases from V and 0 bases from J, with 8 bases between. The CDR3 loop reads CASSLSGSSGNTIYF. As DNA, the CDR3 is TGTGCCAGCAGCTTATCAGGGAGCTCTGGAAACACCATATATTTT.

This chain uses TRBV30 with TRBJ2-6; D is uncertain. The germline gives CDR1 GTSNPN, CDR2 SVGIG (reference sequence). The CDR3 is 14 residues long. V was cut by 7 bases and J by 1 base, with 11 bases left in between. The CDR3 bases are TGTGCCTATCCGAGCAAATCTGGGGCCAACGTCCTGACTTTC. Its protein is CAYPSKSGANVLTF.

The chain uses TRBV5-1 and TRBJ1-2; D is ambiguous. Germline assignment: CDR1 SGHRS and CDR2 YFSETQ. The CDR3 is 14 residues long. V gave up 1 base and J gave up 8 bases, with 15 bases separating them. The CDR3 coding sequence is TGCGCCAGCAGCTTGTTCGACGCCTGGGAGGGCTACACCTTC. Residues: CASSLFDAWEGYTF.

The rearrangement joins TRBV29-1 to TRBJ1-2; D perhaps matches TRBD1 (5 bases). This CDR3 has 12 amino acids. Germline lookup yields CDR1 SQVTM and CDR2 ANQGSEA. Trimming took 8 bases from V and 5 from J, leaving 15 bases between them. The CDR3 DNA reads TGCAGCTCATTGGAGGGGTTTTATGGCTACACCTTC. This translates into CSSLEGFYGYTF.

The chain links TRBV27 to TRBJ1-5; no clear D gene. Per the germline V gene, CDR1 is MNHEY and CDR2 is SMNVEV (reference sequence). The CDR3 extends over 14 amino acids. Deletions cut 3 bases from V and 7 bases from J, with 13 bases between. In nucleotides, the CDR3 is TGTGCCAGCAGTTTGAGGGAAGGGAGGCAGCCCCAGCATTTT. This translates into CASSLREGRQPQHF.

The V and J genes are TRBV27 and TRBJ2-1; either TRBD1 or TRBD2 may supply D (5 bases each). CDR1 and CDR2 (germline): MNHEY, SMNVEV (reference sequence). Deletions cut 0 bases from V and 11 bases from J, with 11 bases between. CDR3 length: 13 amino acids. CDR3 loop: CASSLSTGTKQFF. The DNA of the CDR3 is TGTGCCAGCAGTTTATCAACCGGGACCAAGCAGTTCTTC.